These 25 T cell receptor beta chains originate from one sample sequenced in a study of blood T cell repertoires in COVID-19. Sequenced by immunoSEQ multiplex PCR; TCRdb stores in-frame clones only, minus some. The data contain 65,000 to 80,000 clones, around 80% of them seen just once; the ten biggest clones take up less than 25%. The sample was peripheral blood. These receptors were obtained from a human donor in a cohort sampled during active COVID-19.

The J gene is TRBJ2-5, the V gene TRBV11-2, with D perhaps matching TRBD1 (6 bases). Trimming removed 1 base from V and 5 bases from J, with 11 bases in between. Per the germline V gene, CDR1 is SGHAT and CDR2 is FQNNGV. The CDR3 covers 14 residues. The CDR3 bases are TGTGCCAGCAGCTTAGGGCGAGACAGGGAGACCCAGTACTTC. Translated: CASSLGRDRETQYF. The entire variable domain, with the rest obtained from reference TRBV11-2 and TRBJ2-5, is as follows: EAGVAQSPRYKIIEKRQSVAFWCNPISGHATLYWYQQILGQGPKLLIQFQNNGVVDDSQLPKDRFSAERLKGVDSTLKIQPAKLEDSAVYLCASSLGRDRETQYFGPGTRLLVL.

This clone was counted once. V and J are TRBV29-1 and TRBJ2-6, with D perhaps matching TRBD1 (5 bases). This CDR3 comprises 13 residues. Germline V gene lookup returns CDR1 SQVTM and CDR2 ANQGSEA. V was shortened by 3 bases and J by 2 bases, with 5 bases between the two germline ends. CDR3 amino acids: CSVETAGANVLTF. The CDR3 DNA reads TGCAGCGTTGAGACAGCTGGGGCCAACGTCCTGACTTTC.

This chain joins TRBV5-1 and TRBJ1-1, with D possibly TRBD1 on 5 matching bases. In germline, CDR1 is SGHRS, CDR2 YFSETQ. This CDR3 spans 14 amino acids. V was shortened by 4 bases and J by 4 bases, with 14 bases between the two germline ends. Here the CDR3 reads CASSKAGWSTEAFF. The DNA of the CDR3 is TGCGCCAGCAGCAAAGCAGGGTGGAGCACTGAAGCTTTCTTT. The full variable domain, rest sourced from reference TRBV5-1 and TRBJ1-1, is KAGVTQTPRYLIKTRGQQVTLSCSPISGHRSVSWYQQTPGQGLQFLFEYFSETQRNKGNFPGRFSGRQFSNSRSEMNVSTLELGDSALYLCASSKAGWSTEAFFGQGTRLTVV.

The chain couples TRBV4-1 to TRBJ2-1, with D maybe TRBD2 (5 bases). Trimming left V 1 base short and J 1 base short, with 11 bases between. Germline-derived CDR1 and CDR2 are MGHRA and YSYEKL. CDR3 length: 16 amino acids. DNA for the CDR3: TGCGCCAGCAGCCAAGGGGAGCATTTGTCCTACAATGAGCAGTTCTTC. Translated: CASSQGEHLSYNEQFF.

This rearrangement joins TRBV28 to TRBJ2-6, with D possibly matching TRBD2 (7 bases). The V and J ends lost 4 bases and 4 bases respectively, with 11 bases between them. The CDR3 extends over 15 amino acids. Germline loops: CDR1 MDHEN, CDR2 SYDVKM. The DNA of the CDR3 is TGTGCCAGCAGTTCTGGGGGGGCCGGGGCCAACGTCCTGACTTTC. Its translation: CASSSGGAGANVLTF.

J is TRBJ2-1 and V is TRBV9, with a possible D match to TRBD1 (5 bases). The CDR3 is made up of 13 amino acids. Trimming pared 4 bases from V and 6 bases from J, leaving 11 bases between. CDR1 is SGDLS and CDR2 is YYNGEE in the germline V gene. The CDR3, as DNA: TGTGCCAGCAGCCCCAGGGCGCCCAATGAGCAGTTCTTC. This encodes CASSPRAPNEQFF.

The chain is built from TRBV6-6 and TRBJ1-2; 9 bases are a match to TRBD1. CDR3 length equals 14 residues. The V gene's germline CDR1 is MNHNY and CDR2 SVGAGI (reference sequence). V lost 5 bases and J lost 5; bases outside the gene matches: 6. The CDR3 here is CASSIQGARYGYTF. In nucleotides, the CDR3 is TGTGCCAGCAGTATACAGGGGGCGAGGTATGGCTACACCTTC.

The chain combines TRBV27 with TRBJ2-2, with 11 bases aligning to TRBD2. Germline V gene sequence: CDR1 MNHEY, CDR2 SMNVEV (reference sequence). The junction had 5 bases not matched to a gene; V was cut back by 7 bases and J by 1 base. The CDR3 is 16 residues long. DNA for the CDR3: TGTGCCAGCATGCTAGCGGGGGGCTGGAACACCGGGGAGCTGTTTTTT. Its translation: CASMLAGGWNTGELFF.

The V call is TRBV24-1, the J call TRBJ2-3; TRBD1 matches 12 bases. This CDR3 has 17 amino acids. CDR1 is KGHDR and CDR2 is SFDVKD in the germline V gene. With V trimmed by 5 bases and J by 4 bases, 9 bases remained unmatched. For the CDR3, the DNA is TGTGCCACCAGTGCCCCGAGGGGACAGGGGGCCTCAGATACGCAGTATTTT. Its protein product is CATSAPRGQGASDTQYF.

The rearrangement links TRBV5-1 to TRBJ2-2, with D perhaps TRBD1 (5 bases). CDR3 length: 17 residues. V gave up 4 bases and J gave up 4 bases, with 20 bases separating them. Germline V CDR1 and CDR2: SGHRS, YFSETQ. CDR3 DNA sequence: TGCGCCAGCAGCCGCCGAAATCTGGGGCCTAGCACCGGGGAGCTGTTTTTT. Translating it yields CASSRRNLGPSTGELFF. The full variable domain, its missing parts supplied by reference TRBV5-1 and TRBJ2-2, is KAGVTQTPRYLIKTRGQQVTLSCSPISGHRSVSWYQQTPGQGLQFLFEYFSETQRNKGNFPGRFSGRQFSNSRSEMNVSTLELGDSALYLCASSRRNLGPSTGELFFGEGSRLTVL.

This clone was counted once. This chain joins TRBV13 and TRBJ2-7; 10 nucleotides align to TRBD1. CDR1 PRHDT and CDR2 FYEKMQ come from the germline V gene (reference sequence). V gave up 0 bases and J gave up 9 bases; unmatched junction bases: 11. The CDR3 runs to 16 residues. The chain's CDR3 is CASSLGGGQGMQWQYF. The CDR3 DNA sequence: TGTGCCAGCAGCTTAGGAGGGGGACAGGGGATGCAATGGCAGTACTTC.

This clone was counted only a few times. The genes are TRBV10-1 and TRBJ1-1; D ambiguous. The germline V gene encodes CDR1 WNHNN and CDR2 SYGVQD (reference sequence). V was cut by 5 bases and J by 4 bases, with 8 bases left in between. The CDR3 consists of 12 residues. The CDR3 is CASSTGSTEAFF. For the CDR3, the DNA is TGCGCCAGCAGTACGGGGAGCACTGAAGCTTTCTTT.

The gene calls are TRBV6-5 and TRBJ1-1; 7 nucleotides match TRBD1. The CDR3 is made up of 14 amino acids. V was clipped by 6 bases and J by 2 bases; unmatched bases: 6. Germline V CDR1 and CDR2: MNHEY, SVGAGI. CDR3 region: CASRRGQENTEAFF. Here the CDR3 DNA reads TGTGCCAGCAGAAGAGGACAGGAAAACACTGAAGCTTTCTTT.

The chain combines TRBV5-1 with TRBJ2-7; 9 bases are a match to TRBD2. The CDR3 is made up of 16 amino acids. Trimming removed 0 bases from V and 2 bases from J; junction bases left unmatched: 6. CDR1 is SGHRS, CDR2 YFSETQ, per germline. The CDR3 DNA reads TGCGCCAGCAGCTTGGTCGGCGGGGGGGATGCCTACGAGCAGTACTTC. This codes for CASSLVGGGDAYEQYF.

This clone was counted once. The V and J genes are TRBV19 and TRBJ2-3; perhaps TRBD2 as D (5 bases). Between the trimmed V and J ends, which lost 5 bases and 0 bases, there was a span of 9 bases. Germline V gene sequence: CDR1 LNHDA, CDR2 SQIVND (reference sequence). This CDR3 has 14 amino acids. CDR3 sequence (DNA): TGTGCCAGTAGTGCGGGCCCTAGCACAGATACGCAGTATTTT. Protein: CASSAGPSTDTQYF.

The V gene is TRBV29-1, the J gene TRBJ2-6, with D possibly being TRBD1 (5 bases). Germline CDR1 SQVTM, CDR2 ANQGSEA. Trimming removed 7 bases from V and 4 bases from J, with 17 bases in between. This CDR3 is 15 amino acids long. CDR3 residues: CSGREAGSGANVLTF. For the CDR3, the DNA is TGCAGCGGGCGAGAGGCAGGGTCCGGGGCCAACGTCCTGACTTTC.

The V and J genes are TRBV2 and TRBJ1-2; 7 bases line up with TRBD1. The CDR3 is made up of 14 amino acids. Germline values: CDR1 SNHLY, CDR2 FYNNEI. V shed 6 bases, J shed 7 bases, and the junction held 11 bases outside the gene matches. CDR3 in amino acids: CASRVLQGPGGYTF. For the CDR3, the DNA is TGTGCCAGCAGGGTCTTACAGGGGCCGGGTGGCTACACCTTC.

The chain employs TRBV5-1 and TRBJ2-7, with 9 nucleotides matching TRBD2. The CDR3 spans 18 residues. The germline V gene has CDR1 SGHRS and CDR2 YFSETQ. The ends lost 1 base at V and 0 bases at J; junction bases unmatched: 11. Written as DNA, the CDR3 is TGCGCCAGCAGCTTGCGAAGCGGGACTAGCCTTAGCTCCTACGAGCAGTACTTC. It encodes CASSLRSGTSLSSYEQYF.

The CDR3 DNA reads TGTGCCAGCTCACCCCAAGCGGGGGGAAGCACAGATACGCAGTATTTT. Protein product: CASSPQAGGSTDTQYF. The chain uses TRBV18 and TRBJ2-3; 9 positions match TRBD2. The CDR3 sequence is 16 residues long. Germline CDR1 reads KGHSH; CDR2 reads LQKENI. With V trimmed by 3 bases and J by 0 bases, 4 bases remained unmatched.

The V and J genes are TRBV27 and TRBJ1-6; D perhaps matches TRBD1 (5 bases). This CDR3 has 16 amino acids. CDR1 is MNHEY, CDR2 SMNVEV, per germline (reference sequence). Trimming stripped 4 bases from V and 2 bases from J, with 12 bases between. CDR3 in amino acids: CASSSKTATYNSPLHF. The CDR3 DNA follows: TGTGCCAGCAGTTCAAAGACAGCGACCTATAATTCACCCCTCCACTTT.

This rearrangement joins TRBV28 to TRBJ1-6, with TRBD1 matching 12 bases. The CDR3 runs 17 residues. V lost 4 bases, J lost 6 bases, and 7 bases stayed unmatched. From germline, CDR1 is MDHEN and CDR2 SYDVKM. Here the CDR3 DNA reads TGTGCCAGCAGTTCCACCGGGACAGGGGGCCCTAATTCACCCCTCCACTTT. Protein sequence: CASSSTGTGGPNSPLHF.

The table lists this clone with a few counts. V is TRBV11-3 and J is TRBJ2-1; the D gene is possibly TRBD1 (6 bases). V lost 5 bases to trimming and J lost 2 bases, with 13 bases between them. The CDR3 covers 15 residues. Germline loops: CDR1 SGHNT, CDR2 YENEEA. The CDR3 region has the DNA TGTGCCAGCAGCCCCCGTCAGGGGACCTACAATGAGCAGTTCTTC. Translation gives CASSPRQGTYNEQFF. The entire variable domain, with the rest obtained from reference TRBV11-3 and TRBJ2-1, is as follows: EAGVVQSPRYKIIEKKQPVAFWCNPISGHNTLYWYLQNLGQGPELLIRYENEEAVDDSQLPKDRFSAERLKGVDSTLKIQPAELGDSAVYLCASSPRQGTYNEQFFGPGTRLTVL.

This clone was picked up one time. The J gene is TRBJ2-1, the V gene TRBV6-2 or TRBV6-3, with TRBD1 matching 7 bases. J gave up 9 bases and V 5 bases, and 7 bases lay outside the gene matches. The CDR3 covers 13 residues. Per germline, CDR1 MNHEY and CDR2 SVGEGT. The CDR3 reads CASSDRAPIEQFF. CDR3 nucleotides: TGTGCCAGCAGTGACAGGGCTCCCATTGAGCAGTTCTTC.

The rearrangement uses TRBV12-2 and TRBJ1-2; the table names TRBD1, a call not compared with the DNA. TRBV12-2 is an annotated pseudogene. This CDR3 has 16 amino acids. The CDR3 coding sequence is TGTGCAAGTCGCTTAGCTGTGCCAGGGGGGAACTATGGCTACACCTTC. Translating it yields CASRLAVPGGNYGYTF.

The chain is built from TRBV7-9 and TRBJ2-1; 7 nucleotides agree with TRBD1. CDR3 length equals 14 residues. Per the germline V gene, CDR1 is SEHNR and CDR2 is FQNEAQ (reference sequence). Losses at the gene ends were 6 bases for V and 5 bases for J; bases not matched to a gene: 7. The CDR3 DNA sequence: TGTGCCAGCAGTTATCACGACAGGGACAATGAGCAGTTCTTC. As protein: CASSYHDRDNEQFF.